The 18 T cell receptor beta chains below were found in one sample sequenced in a study of T cells in Graves' hyperthyroidism and ophthalmopathy. TCR beta CDR3 regions were amplified from RNA transcripts. The HTBI set primed first-round TCR CDR3 RT-PCR. TCRdb used MiXCR to reprocess the multiplex PCR reads, holding one entry per CDR3 protein. The sample has 600,000 to 850,000 distinct CDR3 sequences, about 17% seen once. Sample: blood. These receptors were collected from a woman aged 45-60 years with Graves' hyperthyroidism that later progressed to Graves' ophthalmopathy.

V is TRBV5-1 and J is TRBJ2-3; D may match TRBD1 or TRBD2 (5 bases each). The V end lost 7 bases, the J end lost 1 base, and 16 bases lay between the germline ends. Germline lookup yields CDR1 SGHRS and CDR2 YFSETQ. The CDR3 is 15 residues long. CDR3: CASGWDGRRTDTQYF. CDR3 nucleotide sequence: TGCGCCAGCGGCTGGGACGGACGGCGCACAGATACGCAGTATTTT.

This clonotype was seen only a few times. The chain couples TRBV11-1 to TRBJ2-6; TRBD1 matches at 9 bases. V shed 5 bases, J shed 4 bases, and the junction held 6 bases outside the gene matches. Germline CDR1 reads SGHAT; CDR2 reads FQDESV (reference sequence). There are 16 residues in the CDR3. Written as DNA, the CDR3 is TGTGCCAGCAGCCTAGGGACAGGGTCCGGGGCCAACGTCCTGACTTTC. Residues: CASSLGTGSGANVLTF.

This clonotype was detected a few times. The CDR3 DNA sequence: TGTGCCAGCAGCACAGGGACAGCTGGAAACACCATATATTTT. Its translation: CASSTGTAGNTIYF. V usage is TRBV12-3 or TRBV12-4 and J usage is TRBJ1-3, with 7 bases identical to TRBD1. This CDR3 contains 14 residues. Germline trimming cut 6 bases from V and 2 bases from J; bases unmatched to any gene: 4.

Only a few counts were recorded for this clonotype. This chain joins TRBV7-3 and TRBJ1-4, with a weak D call TRBD1 (6 bases). Trimming left V 4 bases short and J 5 bases short, with 14 bases between. Germline values: CDR1 SGHTA, CDR2 FQGTGA. This CDR3 contains 15 residues. For the CDR3, the DNA is TGTGCCAGCAGCTCAGGGGATTCAGACAATGAAAAACTGTTTTTT. Translated, it gives CASSSGDSDNEKLFF.

The gene calls are TRBV6-1 and TRBJ1-5; 8 bases line up with TRBD1. CDR1 and CDR2 (germline): MNHNS, SASEGT. Germline trimming cut 0 bases from V and 4 bases from J; bases unmatched to any gene: 8. The CDR3 totals 17 residues. CDR3 in amino acids: CASSEAGGQDGNQPQHF. CDR3 DNA: TGTGCCAGCAGTGAAGCGGGGGGACAGGACGGGAATCAGCCCCAGCATTTT.

This clonotype was seen repeatedly, ten times or more. This chain uses TRBV11-2 with TRBJ2-7; unclear D gene. Looked up from germline, CDR1 is SGHAT and CDR2 is FQNNGV. Trimming cost V 0 bases and J 3 bases, with 15 bases left between them. The CDR3 spans 16 residues. As DNA, the CDR3 is TGTGCCAGCAGCTTAGATCTTTCGGACGGTTACTACGAGCAGTACTTC. It specifies CASSLDLSDGYYEQYF.

The chain combines TRBV28 with TRBJ2-1; 12 bases are shared with TRBD2. V trimming: 7 bases; J trimming: 4 bases; junction bases outside the gene matches: 5. Germline assignment: CDR1 MDHEN and CDR2 SYDVKM. CDR3 size: 15 residues. CDR3 amino acids: CASTILAGGYNEQFF. CDR3 in DNA: TGTGCCAGCACCATACTAGCGGGGGGTTACAATGAGCAGTTCTTC. The full variable domain, completed using reference TRBV28 and TRBJ2-1, is DVKVTQSSRYLVKRTGEKVFLECVQDMDHENMFWYRQDPGLGLRLIYFSYDVKMKEKGDIPEGYSVSREKKERFSLILESASTNQTSMYLCASTILAGGYNEQFFGPGTRLTVL.

This rearrangement joins TRBV2 to TRBJ2-3, with D maybe TRBD1 (5 bases). The CDR3 spans 14 residues. CDR1 is SNHLY, CDR2 FYNNEI, per germline. V was shortened by 11 bases and J by 4 bases, with 19 bases between the two germline ends. The CDR3 sequence: CAARGRGRADTQYF. The CDR3 DNA is TGTGCCGCTAGGGGTCGCGGTAGGGCAGATACGCAGTATTTT.

The chain couples TRBV27 to TRBJ1-2, with 9 bases identical to TRBD1. The V and J ends lost 3 bases and 4 bases, in that order; junction bases with no gene match: 3. The CDR3 length is 14 residues. Germline V gene lookup returns CDR1 MNHEY and CDR2 SMNVEV (reference sequence). In nucleotides, the CDR3 is TGTGCCAGCAGTTTCGGGACAGGGTCCTATGGCTACACCTTC. Encoded protein: CASSFGTGSYGYTF.

J is TRBJ1-6 and V is TRBV25-1; tentative D call: TRBD1 (5 bases). The V gene lost 7 bases and the J gene lost 8 bases, with 12 bases spanning the gap. Germline lookup yields CDR1 MGHDK and CDR2 SYGVNS. The CDR3 totals 13 residues. The CDR3 coding sequence is TGTGCCAGCACGGGGACGCGGGATTCACCCCTCCACTTT. This translates into CASTGTRDSPLHF.

The table lists this clonotype with a few counts. This chain uses TRBV7-9 with TRBJ1-2; D is unclear. The CDR3 extends over 14 amino acids. The V gene's germline CDR1 is SEHNR and CDR2 FQNEAQ (reference sequence). The V end was cut by 2 bases, the J end by 8 bases, with 15 bases between. The CDR3 DNA is TGTGCCAGCAGCTTAAGCCGGGCTGAGGAGGGCTACACCTTC. Residues: CASSLSRAEEGYTF.

This clonotype occurred many times. The genes are TRBV5-1 and TRBJ2-2; D gene ambiguous. Between the trimmed V and J ends, which lost 4 bases and 3 bases, there was a span of 10 bases. This CDR3 spans 14 amino acids. Germline V lookup: CDR1 SGHRS, CDR2 YFSETQ. The CDR3 here is CASSRLLDTGELFF. The CDR3 DNA reads as TGCGCCAGCAGCCGCTTATTAGACACCGGGGAGCTGTTTTTT.

Ten or more counts support this clonotype. The chain carries TRBV4-1 and TRBJ2-7, with D hard to call. Germline values: CDR1 MGHRA, CDR2 YSYEKL. The germline V and J ends were trimmed by 0 bases and 6 bases, with 15 bases remaining between them. This CDR3 comprises 15 residues. CDR3: CASSQDLSQPFEQYF. The CDR3 bases are TGCGCCAGCAGCCAAGATCTTTCGCAGCCTTTCGAGCAGTACTTC.

This clonotype was picked up a small number of times. The rearrangement uses TRBV20-1 and TRBJ2-1; D may be TRBD1 (6 bases). The CDR3 covers 15 residues. Germline assignment: CDR1 DFQATT and CDR2 SNEGSKA (reference sequence). V lost 1 base and J 0 bases, leaving 10 bases between the germline ends. CDR3 DNA sequence: TGCAGTGCTAGAGTCGGCAGGGGCTCCTACAATGAGCAGTTCTTC. As protein: CSARVGRGSYNEQFF.

This clonotype occurred a few times. The chain carries TRBV7-8 and TRBJ1-4, with a possible D match to TRBD1 (5 bases). Germline lookup yields CDR1 SGHVS and CDR2 FQNEAQ. Trimming took off 5 bases at V and 11 bases at J, with 15 bases between the two ends. There are 13 residues in the CDR3. The CDR3 is CASSPIHRGKLFF. The CDR3 DNA follows: TGTGCCAGCAGCCCTATACACCGGGGGAAACTGTTTTTT.

The CDR3 coding sequence is TGTGCCAGCAGTTCCCTTTATCTCCGGCCGGGGGTCTCCGGGGAGCTGTTTTTT. It translates to CASSSLYLRPGVSGELFF. This chain links TRBV6-5 with TRBJ2-2; D perhaps matches TRBD2 (6 bases). The CDR3 sequence is 18 residues long. Per germline, CDR1 MNHEY and CDR2 SVGAGI. Trimming stripped 4 bases from V and 6 bases from J, with 24 bases between.

This clonotype showed up just a few times. CDR3 in DNA: TGCGCCAGCAGCTTGACAGACTATAATTCACCCCTCCACTTT. Translation: CASSLTDYNSPLHF. J is TRBJ1-6 and V is TRBV5-1, with D hard to call. With 1 base removed from V and 3 bases from J, the gap between germline ends came to 5 bases. Germline CDR1 SGHRS, CDR2 YFSETQ. This CDR3 is built from 14 residues.

This clonotype has just a few counts. The chain joins TRBV20-1 to TRBJ2-1, with 8 nucleotides matching TRBD2. Germline V gene data show CDR1 as DFQATT and CDR2 as SNEGSKA (reference sequence). This CDR3 comprises 16 residues. The trim removed 6 bases at V and 8 bases at J, leaving 18 bases unmatched. This chain's CDR3 is CSAPIAMAGGHDEQFF. Here the CDR3 DNA reads TGCAGTGCCCCGATAGCGATGGCGGGGGGCCACGATGAGCAGTTCTTC.